The 5 T cell receptor beta chains listed next were all sequenced from one sample in a study of cytomegalovirus exposure and HLA in healthy donors (dated by TCRdb to between 2016 and 2019). The library was generated by the immunoSEQ multiplex PCR assay. For the multiplex PCR, a mixture combining 60 forward primers for TCR Vbeta segments and 13 reverse primers for TCR Jbeta segments was used. The source is immuneACCESS, and TCRdb retained only in-frame sequences with V and J called. Part of the clones is not carried over; for the studies checked, unresolved V genes explain less than half of this, and the remainder is unexplained. This sample is represented by approximately 200,000 clones; 85% to 90% of them were singletons. The ten largest clones represent over 1% of the sample. Sequencing was done on a sample of PBMCs. The receptors here all came from a human donor in good health.

The chain combines TRBV28 with TRBJ1-2, with TRBD1 as a possible D gene (6 bases). This CDR3 comprises 14 residues. Germline V lookup: CDR1 MDHEN, CDR2 SYDVKM. V gave up 1 base and J gave up 8 bases, with 14 bases separating them. The CDR3 region is CASSLSTGPRGYTF. The CDR3 DNA reads TGTGCCAGCAGTTTATCGACAGGTCCCCGGGGCTACACCTTC.

V and J are TRBV6-1 and TRBJ2-5; no firm D call. The germline gives CDR1 MNHNS, CDR2 SASEGT. V was trimmed by 10 bases and J by 2 bases, leaving 5 bases between them. The CDR3 is made up of 10 amino acids. In DNA form, the CDR3 reads TGTGCCACCACTCAAGAGACCCAGTACTTC. Translating gives CATTQETQYF.

In nucleotides, the CDR3 is TGTGCCAGCAGCTTCCTTAGCGGTACCCCCTACGAGCAGTACTTC. Its protein is CASSFLSGTPYEQYF. The chain is built from TRBV5-4 and TRBJ2-7; TRBD2 might be the D (6 bases). This CDR3 spans 15 amino acids. Trimming took 2 bases from V and 2 from J, leaving 14 bases between them. From germline, CDR1 is SGHNT and CDR2 YYREEE (reference sequence).

This chain joins TRBV7-9 and TRBJ2-3; tentatively, D is TRBD2 (7 bases). This CDR3 has 16 amino acids. V was trimmed by 5 bases and J by 0 bases, leaving 15 bases between them. CDR1 and CDR2 (germline): SEHNR, FQNEAQ (reference sequence). CDR3 DNA sequence: TGTGCCAGCAGCCCCAGTCGGGGGGCGAGCACAGATACGCAGTATTTT. It codes for CASSPSRGASTDTQYF.

The genes are TRBV5-1 and TRBJ1-6; 7 bases map to TRBD1. J lost 8 bases, V lost 4 bases, and 12 bases had no gene match. CDR1 is SGHRS, CDR2 YFSETQ, per germline. This CDR3 comprises 16 residues. CDR3: CASSPRLNRGDSPLHF. CDR3 bases: TGCGCCAGCAGCCCACGACTAAACAGGGGAGATTCACCCCTCCACTTT.